A few counts support the clone carrying this T cell receptor beta chain. What it recognizes is unknown. These data come from a study of T cell repertoires in cytomegalovirus infection. Study results and caveats: Of the TCR beta families, the public ones yielded a cumulative frequency that identified carriers of CMV plus the relevant HLA. CMV-specific HLA-C-restricted TCR beta clonotypes dominated the ex vivo response.

This CDR3 contains 14 residues. Germline CDR1 reads DFQATT; CDR2 reads SNEGSKA (reference sequence). V was clipped by 3 bases and J by 3 bases, with 12 bases between them. Each CDR3 protein is one row after TCRdb ran MiXCR on the reads. The table has 700,000 to 950,000 distinct CDR3 sequences, approximately 32% seen once; the top ten hold around 11%. This chain joins TRBV20-1 and TRBJ1-5; possibly TRBD1 for D (6 bases). The origin of this receptor is a human donor in good health (CMV status not recorded). Some clones in this sample may be carry-over from other donors' samples. Sequenced material: cultured CD8+ T cells from PBMCs, taken from culture after CMV antigen stimulation. Written as DNA, the CDR3 is TGCAGTGCTAGGGGGGGACATGTCAATCAGCCCCAGCATTTT. It is translated as CSARGGHVNQPQHF.